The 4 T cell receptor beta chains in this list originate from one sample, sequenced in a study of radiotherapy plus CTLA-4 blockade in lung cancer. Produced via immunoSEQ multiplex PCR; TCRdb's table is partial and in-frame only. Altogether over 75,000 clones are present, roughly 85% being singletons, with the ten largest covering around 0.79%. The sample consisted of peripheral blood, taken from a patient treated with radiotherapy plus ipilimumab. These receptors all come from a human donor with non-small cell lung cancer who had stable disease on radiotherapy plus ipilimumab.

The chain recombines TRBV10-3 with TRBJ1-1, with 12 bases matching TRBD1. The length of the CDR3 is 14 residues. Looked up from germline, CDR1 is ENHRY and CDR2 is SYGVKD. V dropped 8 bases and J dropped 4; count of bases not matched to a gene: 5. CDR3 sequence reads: CAIGGQGARTEAFF. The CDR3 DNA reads TGTGCCATCGGGGGACAGGGGGCGCGCACTGAAGCTTTCTTT.

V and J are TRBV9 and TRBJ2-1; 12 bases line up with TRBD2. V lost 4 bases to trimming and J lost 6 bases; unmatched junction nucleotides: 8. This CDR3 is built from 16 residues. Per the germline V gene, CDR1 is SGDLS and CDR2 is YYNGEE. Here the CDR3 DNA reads TGTGCCAGCAGCTTAGGGCCTAGCGGGAGGGGCAATGAGCAGTTCTTC. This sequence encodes CASSLGPSGRGNEQFF.

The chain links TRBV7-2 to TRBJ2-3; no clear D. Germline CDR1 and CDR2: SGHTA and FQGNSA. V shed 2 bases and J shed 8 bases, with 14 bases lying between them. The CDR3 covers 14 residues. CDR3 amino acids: CASSLNPRLGTQYF. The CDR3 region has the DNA TGTGCCAGCAGCTTAAATCCAAGACTCGGTACGCAGTATTTT. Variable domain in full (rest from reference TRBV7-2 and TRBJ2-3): GAGVSQSPSNKVTEKGKDVELRCDPISGHTALYWYRQSLGQGLEFLIYFQGNSAPDKSGLPSDRFSAERTGGSVSTLTIQRTQQEDSAVYLCASSLNPRLGTQYFGPGTRLTVL.

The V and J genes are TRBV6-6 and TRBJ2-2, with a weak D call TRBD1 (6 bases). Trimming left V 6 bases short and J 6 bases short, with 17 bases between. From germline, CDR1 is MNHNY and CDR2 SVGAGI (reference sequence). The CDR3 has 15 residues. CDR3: CASRSTGLKAGELFF. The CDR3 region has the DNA TGTGCCAGCAGATCTACAGGGTTGAAGGCCGGGGAGCTGTTTTTT.